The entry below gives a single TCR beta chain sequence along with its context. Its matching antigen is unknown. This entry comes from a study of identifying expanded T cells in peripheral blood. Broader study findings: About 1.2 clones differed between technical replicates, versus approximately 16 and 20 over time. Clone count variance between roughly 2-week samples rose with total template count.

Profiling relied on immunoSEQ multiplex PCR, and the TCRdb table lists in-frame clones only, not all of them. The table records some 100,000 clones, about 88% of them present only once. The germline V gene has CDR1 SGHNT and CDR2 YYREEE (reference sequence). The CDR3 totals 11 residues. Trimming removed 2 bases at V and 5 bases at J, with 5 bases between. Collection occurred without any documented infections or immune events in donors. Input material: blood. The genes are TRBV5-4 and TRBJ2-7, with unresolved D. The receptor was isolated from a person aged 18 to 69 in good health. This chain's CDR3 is CASSLSNEQYF. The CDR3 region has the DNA TGTGCCAGCAGCTTATCTAACGAGCAGTACTTC.